Listed here is a single T cell receptor (beta chain). Assay: immunoSEQ multiplex PCR; the TCRdb copy retains only in-frame clones and omits some. The repertoire holds more than 20,000 clones, with around 90% as singletons. This sample stems from a study of OX40 agonist ivuxolimab in advanced cancers. The wider study: Cancers in dose escalation were hepatocellular, melanoma, renal cell and head and neck.

Germline CDR1 is MNHEY and CDR2 is SMNVEV (reference sequence). CDR3 length: 16 amino acids. With 6 bases removed from V and 0 bases from J, the gap between germline ends came to 12 bases. This chain connects TRBV27 to TRBJ1-6; tentative D call: TRBD1 (5 bases). Sequences were derived from CD4+ or CD8+ T cells sorted from blood, sampled in a trial of the OX40 agonist ivuxolimab. The source of this sequence is an adult with an advanced solid tumor such as melanoma, head and neck, liver or kidney cancer. Here the CDR3 reads CASRTDTSSYNSPLHF. Written as DNA, the CDR3 is TGTGCCAGCAGAACGGACACGAGCTCCTATAATTCACCCCTCCACTTT.